The rows below give T cell receptor beta chains drawn from one sample of a study of T-cell memory formation after mild COVID-19. In TCRdb, the 5' RACE reads were re-called with MiXCR into one record per CDR3 protein. The sample carries 500,000 to 550,000 distinct CDR3 sequences, just over 20% recorded once. The sample consisted of PBMCs or a T cell subset sorted from them (not recorded which). All receptors come from an adult woman who had mild COVID-19 (a few samples of this study predate the infection). Cell type and time point are not known. The CDR3 runs from the conserved cysteine through the conserved F or W. D genes are given only for firm matches. Clone size is stated in some rows and not others, as once, few, many or a class when expanded.

d_gene,j_gene,v_gene,abundance,CDR3aa,CDR3nt
TRBD1,TRBJ2-7,TRBV7-9,many,CASSQWTGYYEQYF,TGTGCCAGCAGCCAATGGACAGGGTACTACGAGCAGTACTTC
TRBD1,TRBJ2-1,TRBV24-1,-,CATSDRDSFLVNEQFF,TGTGCCACCAGTGACAGGGACAGTTTCTTGGTCAATGAGCAGTTCTTC
TRBD2,TRBJ2-5,TRBV2,few,CASSGTSARETQYF,TGTGCCAGCAGTGGCACTAGCGCCAGAGAGACCCAGTACTTC
-,TRBJ2-2,TRBV7-8,few,CASRGDSNTGELFF,TGTGCCAGCAGAGGGGATTCGAACACCGGGGAGCTGTTTTTT
-,TRBJ2-5,TRBV7-9,few,CASSPLAFGPQETQYF,TGTGCCAGCAGCCCGCTAGCCTTTGGGCCCCAAGAGACCCAGTACTTC
-,TRBJ1-5,TRBV19,few,CASSIQGARNQPQHF,TGTGCCAGTAGTATACAGGGTGCTCGCAATCAGCCCCAGCATTTT
-,TRBJ2-1,TRBV6-5,-,CASRETTSYNEQFF,TGTGCCAGCCGGGAGACCACTTCCTACAATGAGCAGTTCTTC
TRBD1,TRBJ2-3,TRBV2,-,CASGGTGTKYTDTQYF,TGTGCCAGCGGGGGGACAGGGACAAAGTATACAGATACGCAGTATTTT
-,TRBJ1-1,TRBV10-3,-,CAISDPGTANTEAFF,TGTGCCATCAGTGACCCCGGGACGGCGAACACTGAAGCTTTCTTT
-,TRBJ2-7,TRBV20-1,few,CSAILAGFSYEQYF,TGCAGTGCTATTCTGGCGGGATTCTCCTACGAGCAGTACTTC
-,TRBJ1-2,TRBV2,-,CASREGPGYGYTF,TGTGCCAGCAGGGAAGGACCAGGTTATGGCTACACCTTC
TRBD2,TRBJ2-5,TRBV6-1,-,CASSERTSGLQETQYF,TGTGCCAGCAGTGAGAGGACTAGCGGGCTACAAGAGACCCAGTACTTC
TRBD1,TRBJ1-3,TRBV4-1,-,CASSQEGTDRIYF,TGCGCCAGCAGCCAGGAGGGGACAGACCGCATATATTTT
-,TRBJ1-2,TRBV6-2/TRBV6-3,few,CARQISNANYGYTF,TGTGCCAGGCAGATAAGTAATGCTAACTATGGCTACACCTTC
-,TRBJ2-6,TRBV4-2,few,CASSQDPGDLVSGANVLTF,TGTGCCAGCAGCCAAGATCCCGGGGACCTAGTCTCTGGGGCCAACGTCCTGACTTTC
-,TRBJ1-1,TRBV30,-,CAWRFVGGLAEAFF,TGTGCCTGGCGTTTCGTTGGGGGGCTGGCTGAAGCTTTCTTT
-,TRBJ1-1,TRBV6-2/TRBV6-3,-,CASQGQLDTEAFF,TGTGCCAGCCAAGGACAGCTGGACACTGAAGCTTTCTTT
TRBD1,TRBJ2-3,TRBV20-1,few,CSARGDRGLRVDTQYF,TGCAGTGCTAGGGGGGACAGGGGACTACGGGTAGATACGCAGTATTTT
TRBD2,TRBJ2-1,TRBV18,-,CASSPRTSGRGEQFF,TGTGCCAGCTCACCCCGGACTAGCGGGAGAGGTGAGCAGTTCTTC
-,TRBJ2-2,TRBV6-5,few,CASSYQGRTGGELFF,TGTGCCAGCAGTTACCAGGGACGTACCGGCGGGGAGCTGTTTTTT
-,TRBJ2-2,TRBV2,-,CASSRTARGELFF,TGTGCCAGCAGTCGGACAGCACGCGGGGAGCTGTTTTTT
-,TRBJ1-5,TRBV19,-,CASSRLQGPPGPQHF,TGTGCCAGTAGTAGGCTACAGGGCCCCCCGGGGCCCCAGCATTTT
-,TRBJ2-2,TRBV5-1,-,CASSLKGTGELFF,TGCGCCAGCAGCTTGAAAGGGACCGGGGAGCTGTTTTTT
-,TRBJ2-1,TRBV12-3/TRBV12-4,-,CASSFKSYPNSEQFF,TGTGCCAGCAGTTTCAAGAGCTATCCTAATAGTGAGCAGTTCTTC
-,TRBJ2-2,TRBV6-5,once,CASSRVDPGRPTAGELFF,TGTGCCAGCAGCCGAGTCGATCCGGGACGCCCGACCGCCGGGGAGCTGTTTTTT
-,TRBJ2-7,TRBV6-5,-,CASSYTATGATYEQYF,TGTGCCAGCAGTTACACAGCGACAGGTGCTACCTACGAGCAGTACTTC
-,TRBJ2-7,TRBV20-1,many,CSARGFGPDTYEQYF,TGCAGTGCTAGAGGATTTGGGCCAGATACTTACGAGCAGTACTTC
TRBD2,TRBJ2-1,TRBV5-1,-,CASSLEVGGRGNEQFF,TGCGCCAGCAGCTTGGAGGTCGGCGGGAGAGGGAATGAGCAGTTCTTC
-,TRBJ2-2,TRBV12-3/TRBV12-4,-,CASSFGPLNTGELFF,TGTGCCAGCAGTTTCGGCCCATTAAACACCGGGGAGCTGTTTTTT
-,TRBJ2-1,TRBV4-1,many,CASSLLGVGEQFF,TGCGCCAGCAGCCTCCTAGGAGTGGGGGAGCAGTTCTTC
-,TRBJ2-7,TRBV4-2,few,CASSETLDGYEQYF,TGTGCCAGCAGCGAAACTCTAGACGGCTACGAGCAGTACTTC
-,TRBJ2-2,TRBV4-3,-,CASSQISVNTGELFF,TGCGCCAGCAGCCAAATCAGCGTGAACACCGGGGAGCTGTTTTTT
TRBD2,TRBJ2-4,TRBV18,-,CASSPPGLAGTKNIQYF,TGTGCCAGCTCACCACCAGGACTAGCGGGAACCAAAAACATTCAGTACTTC
-,TRBJ1-6,TRBV20-1,-,CSALRGVINSPLHF,TGCAGTGCCTTGCGCGGGGTAATAAATTCACCCCTCCACTTT
-,TRBJ1-5,TRBV7-9,few,CASSSYGDQPQHF,TGTGCCAGCAGCTCCTACGGAGATCAGCCCCAGCATTTT
-,TRBJ1-1,TRBV19,-,CASSIGWRTEAFF,TGTGCCAGTAGTATTGGGTGGCGGACTGAAGCTTTCTTT
-,TRBJ1-2,TRBV5-5,-,CASSGGREDGYTF,TGTGCCAGCAGTGGGGGCAGAGAGGATGGCTACACCTTC
TRBD2,TRBJ2-1,TRBV9,-,CASSVSGSYAIEQFF,TGTGCCAGCAGCGTTAGCGGGAGTTATGCAATTGAGCAGTTCTTC